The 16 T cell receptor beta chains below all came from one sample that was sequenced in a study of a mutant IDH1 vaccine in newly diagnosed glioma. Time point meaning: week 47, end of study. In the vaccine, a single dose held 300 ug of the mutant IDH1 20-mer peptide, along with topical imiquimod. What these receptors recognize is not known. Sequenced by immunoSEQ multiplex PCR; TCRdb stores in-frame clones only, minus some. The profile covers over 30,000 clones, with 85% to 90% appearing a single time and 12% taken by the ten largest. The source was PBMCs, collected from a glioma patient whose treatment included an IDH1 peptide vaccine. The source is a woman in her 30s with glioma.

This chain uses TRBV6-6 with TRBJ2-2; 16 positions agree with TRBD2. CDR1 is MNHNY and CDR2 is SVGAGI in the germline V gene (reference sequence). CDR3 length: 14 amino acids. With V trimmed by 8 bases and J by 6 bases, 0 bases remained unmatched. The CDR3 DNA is TGTGCCAGCGGGACTAGCGGGGGGGCCGGGGAGCTGTTTTTT. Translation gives CASGTSGGAGELFF.

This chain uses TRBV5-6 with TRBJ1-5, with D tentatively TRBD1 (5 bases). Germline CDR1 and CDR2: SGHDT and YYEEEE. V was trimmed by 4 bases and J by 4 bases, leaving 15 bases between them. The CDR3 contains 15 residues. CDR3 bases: TGTGCCAGCAGCACTTGGAGGTGGGGGAATCAGCCCCAGCATTTT. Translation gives CASSTWRWGNQPQHF.

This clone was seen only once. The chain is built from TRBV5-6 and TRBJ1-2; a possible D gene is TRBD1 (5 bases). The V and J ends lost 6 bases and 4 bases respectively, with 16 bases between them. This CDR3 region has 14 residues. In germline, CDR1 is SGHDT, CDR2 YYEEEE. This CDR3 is CASTPAGSVYGYTF. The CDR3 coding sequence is TGTGCCAGCACCCCCGCAGGGTCGGTCTATGGCTACACCTTC.

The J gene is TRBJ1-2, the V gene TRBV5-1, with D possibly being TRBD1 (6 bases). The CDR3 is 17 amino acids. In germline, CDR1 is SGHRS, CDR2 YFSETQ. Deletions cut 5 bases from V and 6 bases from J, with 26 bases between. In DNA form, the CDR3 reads TGCGCCAGCAGGAGGACGGGCGCCGAGGGGGGGATTGATGGCTACACCTTC. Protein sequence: CASRRTGAEGGIDGYTF.

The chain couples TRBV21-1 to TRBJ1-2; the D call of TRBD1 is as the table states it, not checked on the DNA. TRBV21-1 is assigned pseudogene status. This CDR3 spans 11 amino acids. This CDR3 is CASRLRQGYTF. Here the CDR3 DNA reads TGTGCCAGCAGGCTACGACAGGGCTACACCTTC.

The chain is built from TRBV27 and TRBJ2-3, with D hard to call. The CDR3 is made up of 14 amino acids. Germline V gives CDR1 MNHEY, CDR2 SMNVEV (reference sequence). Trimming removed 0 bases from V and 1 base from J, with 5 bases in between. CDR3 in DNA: TGTGCCAGCAGTTTATCACGGGGCACAGATACGCAGTATTTT. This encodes CASSLSRGTDTQYF.

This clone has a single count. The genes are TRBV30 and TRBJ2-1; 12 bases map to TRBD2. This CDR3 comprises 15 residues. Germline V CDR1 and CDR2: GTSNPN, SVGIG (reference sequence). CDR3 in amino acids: CASTPSSGGDNEQFF. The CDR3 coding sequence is TGTGCATCCACCCCCTCTAGCGGGGGGGACAATGAGCAGTTCTTC.

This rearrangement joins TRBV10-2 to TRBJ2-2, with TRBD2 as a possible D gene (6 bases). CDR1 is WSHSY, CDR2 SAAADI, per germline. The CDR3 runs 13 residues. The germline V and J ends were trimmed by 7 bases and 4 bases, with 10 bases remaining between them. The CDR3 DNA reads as TGCGCCAGCACCTGGGGACTCACCGGGGAGCTGTTTTTT. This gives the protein CASTWGLTGELFF.

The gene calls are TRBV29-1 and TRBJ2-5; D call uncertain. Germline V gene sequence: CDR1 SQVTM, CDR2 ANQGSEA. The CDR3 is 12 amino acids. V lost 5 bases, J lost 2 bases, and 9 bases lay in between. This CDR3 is CSVTAIQETQYF. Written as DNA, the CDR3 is TGCAGCGTTACAGCTATTCAAGAGACCCAGTACTTC.

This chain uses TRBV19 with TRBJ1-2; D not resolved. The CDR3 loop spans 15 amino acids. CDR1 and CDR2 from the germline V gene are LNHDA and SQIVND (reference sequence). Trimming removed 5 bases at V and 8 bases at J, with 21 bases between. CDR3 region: CASSERSGGSRGYTF. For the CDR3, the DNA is TGTGCCAGTAGTGAGCGGTCGGGAGGGAGTAGAGGCTACACCTTC.

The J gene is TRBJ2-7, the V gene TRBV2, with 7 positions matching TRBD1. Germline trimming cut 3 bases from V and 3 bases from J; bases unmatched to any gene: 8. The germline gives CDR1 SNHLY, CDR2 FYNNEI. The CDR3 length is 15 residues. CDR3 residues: CASSERDRVLYEQYF. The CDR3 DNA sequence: TGTGCCAGCAGTGAGAGAGACAGGGTACTCTACGAGCAGTACTTC.

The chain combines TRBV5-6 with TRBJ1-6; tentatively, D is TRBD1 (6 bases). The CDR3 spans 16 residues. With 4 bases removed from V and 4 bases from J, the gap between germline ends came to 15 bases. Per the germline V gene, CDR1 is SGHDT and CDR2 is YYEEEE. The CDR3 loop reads CASSPRPGQYNSPLHF. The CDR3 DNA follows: TGTGCCAGCAGCCCACGACCGGGACAATATAATTCACCCCTCCACTTT.

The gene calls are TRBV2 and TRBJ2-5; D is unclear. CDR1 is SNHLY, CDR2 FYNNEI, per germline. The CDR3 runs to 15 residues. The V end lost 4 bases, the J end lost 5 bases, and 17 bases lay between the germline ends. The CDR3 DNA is TGTGCCAGCAGTGCGGCGTCCGTTTATGGGGAGACCCAGTACTTC. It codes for CASSAASVYGETQYF. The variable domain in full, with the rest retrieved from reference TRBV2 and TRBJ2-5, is EPEVTQTPSHQVTQMGQEVILRCVPISNHLYFYWYRQILGQKVEFLVSFYNNEISEKSEIFDDQFSVERPDGSNFTLKIRSTKLEDSAMYFCASSAASVYGETQYFGPGTRLLVL.

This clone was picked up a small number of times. The CDR3 protein is CSVEDWSRGGSGQETQYF. The CDR3 DNA follows: TGCAGCGTTGAAGATTGGTCCCGGGGGGGGTCGGGCCAAGAGACCCAGTACTTC. This sequence joins TRBV29-1 and TRBJ2-5, with TRBD2 identical over 8 bases. The CDR3 runs to 18 residues. CDR1 is SQVTM and CDR2 is ANQGSEA in the germline V gene. With 0 bases clipped from V and 1 base from J, the junction kept 13 bases outside the gene matches.

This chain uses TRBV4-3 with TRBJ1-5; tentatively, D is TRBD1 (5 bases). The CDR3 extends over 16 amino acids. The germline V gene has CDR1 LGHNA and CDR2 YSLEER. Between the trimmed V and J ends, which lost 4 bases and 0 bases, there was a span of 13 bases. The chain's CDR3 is CASSPTVVDSNQPQHF. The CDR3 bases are TGCGCCAGCAGCCCGACAGTAGTCGATAGCAATCAGCCCCAGCATTTT.

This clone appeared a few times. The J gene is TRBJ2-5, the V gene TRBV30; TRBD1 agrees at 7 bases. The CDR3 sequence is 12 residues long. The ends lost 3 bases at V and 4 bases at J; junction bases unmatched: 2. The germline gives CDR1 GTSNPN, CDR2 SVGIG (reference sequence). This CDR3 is CAWSGTVETQYF. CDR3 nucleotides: TGTGCCTGGAGCGGGACAGTAGAGACCCAGTACTTC.